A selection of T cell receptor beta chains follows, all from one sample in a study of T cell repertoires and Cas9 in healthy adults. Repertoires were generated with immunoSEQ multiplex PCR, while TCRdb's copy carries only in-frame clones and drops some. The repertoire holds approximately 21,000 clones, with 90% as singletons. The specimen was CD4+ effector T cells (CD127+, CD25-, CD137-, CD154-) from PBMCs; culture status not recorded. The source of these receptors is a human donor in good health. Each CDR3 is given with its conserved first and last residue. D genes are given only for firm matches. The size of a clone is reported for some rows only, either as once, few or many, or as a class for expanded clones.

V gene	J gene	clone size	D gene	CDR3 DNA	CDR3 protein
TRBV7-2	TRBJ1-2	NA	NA	TGTGCCAGCAGCGATCAGACAGGAAGCTATGGCTACACCTTC	CASSDQTGSYGYTF
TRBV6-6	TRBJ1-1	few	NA	TGTGCCAGCAGCGCGACAGTGAACACTGAAGCTTTCTTT	CASSATVNTEAFF
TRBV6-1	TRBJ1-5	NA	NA	TGTGCCAGCAGTGACAGGAATCAGCCCCAGCATTTT	CASSDRNQPQHF
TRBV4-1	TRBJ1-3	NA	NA	TGCGCCAGCAGCCGGATCCCGGTAAGCTCTGGAAACACCATATATTTT	CASSRIPVSSGNTIYF
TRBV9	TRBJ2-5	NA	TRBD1	TGTGCCAGCAGCGTAGAGGGACAGGGAGAAGAGACCCAGTACTTC	CASSVEGQGEETQYF
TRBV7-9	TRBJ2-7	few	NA	TGTGCCAGCAGCTTATCTGGCGGCCCGGCCAGGGGGGGAGAGCAGTACTTC	CASSLSGGPARGGEQYF
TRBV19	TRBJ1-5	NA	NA	TGTGCCAGTAGTATTTTTTGGGGTCAGCCCCAGCATTTT	CASSIFWGQPQHF
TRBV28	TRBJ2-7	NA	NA	TGTGCCAGCAGTCGGGACGGTCGGGAGCAGTACTTC	CASSRDGREQYF
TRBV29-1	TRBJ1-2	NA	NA	TGCAGCGTTGAGTCGGTAGGAGGCTATGGCTACACCTTC	CSVESVGGYGYTF
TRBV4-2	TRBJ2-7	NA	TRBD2	TGTGCCAGCTTGGCTCTAAGGGTGGGAACTAGCGGGGGGAAGTACGAGCAGTACTTC	CASLALRVGTSGGKYEQYF
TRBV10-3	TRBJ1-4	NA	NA	TGTGCCATCAGTGGGGGGGGGCCCCACGCAACTAATGAAAAACTGTTTTTT	CAISGGGPHATNEKLFF
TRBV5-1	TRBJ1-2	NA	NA	TGCGCCAGCAGACTCCGGGACACCCCAAGGGGCTATGGCTACACCTTC	CASRLRDTPRGYGYTF
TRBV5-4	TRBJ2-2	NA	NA	TGTGCCAGCAGCTCAGCGCGGGCGAACACCGGGGAGCTGTTTTTT	CASSSARANTGELFF
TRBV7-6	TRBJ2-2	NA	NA	TGTGCCAGCAGCTTACGAGTAATCACCGGGGAGCTGTTTTTT	CASSLRVITGELFF
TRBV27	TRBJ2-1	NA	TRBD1	TGTGCCAGCAGACCCACCTGGACAGGGACGTACAATGAGCAGTTCTTC	CASRPTWTGTYNEQFF
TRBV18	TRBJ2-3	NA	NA	TGTGCCAGCTCACGTTTGCTAGCTCAAAGCACAGATACGCAGTATTTT	CASSRLLAQSTDTQYF
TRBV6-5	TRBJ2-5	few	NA	TGTGCCAGCAGTTACCGCCAGGGGGGTGAAGAGACCCAGTACTTC	CASSYRQGGEETQYF
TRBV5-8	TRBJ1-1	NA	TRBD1	TGTGCCAGCAGCTTGTGGAGGGGGCTGGGGGTGAACACTGAAGCTTTCTTT	CASSLWRGLGVNTEAFF
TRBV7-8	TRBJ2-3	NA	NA	TGTGCCAGCAGCCCGATGAGTAGCACAGATACGCAGTATTTT	CASSPMSSTDTQYF
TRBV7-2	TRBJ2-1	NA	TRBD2	TGTGCCAGCAGCACTAGCGGGGGGGCCTTCAATGAGCAGTTCTTC	CASSTSGGAFNEQFF
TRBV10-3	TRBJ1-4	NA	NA	TGTGCCATCAGTGCACAGCTTAATGAAAAACCGTTTTTT	CAISAQLNEKPFF
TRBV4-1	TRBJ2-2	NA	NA	TGCGCCAGCAGCCAACCCCTCGGAACTACGAACACCGGGGAGCTGTTTTTT	CASSQPLGTTNTGELFF
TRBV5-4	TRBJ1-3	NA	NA	TGTGCCAGCAGCCTTGCCCAACAGGGTGAGATCACCATATATTTT	CASSLAQQGEITIYF
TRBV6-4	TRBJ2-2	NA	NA	TGTGCCAGCAGCGGGGGGAACACCGGGGAGCTGTTTTTT	CASSGGNTGELFF
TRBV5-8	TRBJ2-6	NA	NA	TGTGCCAGCAGCTGGGGCTCTGGGGCCAACGTCCTGACTTTC	CASSWGSGANVLTF
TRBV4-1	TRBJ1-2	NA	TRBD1	TGCGCCAGCAGCCATGGCCGGGACAGGGAGTCTGGTGGCTACACCTTC	CASSHGRDRESGGYTF
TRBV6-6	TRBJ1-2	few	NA	TGTGCCAGCAGTCCCGGAGGGGAAGGATATGGCTACACCTTC	CASSPGGEGYGYTF
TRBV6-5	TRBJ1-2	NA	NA	TGTGCCAGCAGTTACTCTAGGGGCTCCCACTATGGCTACACCTTC	CASSYSRGSHYGYTF
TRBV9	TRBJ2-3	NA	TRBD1	TGTGCCAGCAGCGCCAGACAGGGGAACACAGATACGCAGTATTTT	CASSARQGNTDTQYF
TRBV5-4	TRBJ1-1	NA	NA	TGTGCCAGCAGCTTGGATGGTGGAAACACTGAAGCTTTCTTT	CASSLDGGNTEAFF
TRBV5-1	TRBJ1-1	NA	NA	TGCGCCAGCAGCTTGGACAGGAACACTGAAGCTTTCTTT	CASSLDRNTEAFF
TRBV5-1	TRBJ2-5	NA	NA	TGCGCCAGCAGCCTAGGACTCCAGGCAGGGGAGACCCAGTACTTC	CASSLGLQAGETQYF
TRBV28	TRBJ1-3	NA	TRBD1	TGTGCCAGCACTCAGACAGGGATTCACTCTGGAAACACCATATATTTT	CASTQTGIHSGNTIYF
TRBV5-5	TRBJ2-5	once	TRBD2	TGTGCCAGCAGCTTTAGGAGGGAGGGACAGTACTTC	CASSFRREGQYF
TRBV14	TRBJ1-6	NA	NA	TGTGCCAGCAGCCAAGGGAGGGGGAATTCACCCCTCCACTTT	CASSQGRGNSPLHF